This T cell receptor beta chain was profiled in a study of blood T cell repertoires in COVID-19 (dated by TCRdb to 2020 to 2021). Some background on the complete study: Samples from collaborators originated in the United States, Italy and Spain and spanned both the acute and convalescent phases of COVID-19. A freely available public database, intended as a resource for researchers studying the immune response to SARS-CoV-2, is where the repertoires were released. The prospective study material was composed of cDNA or gDNA derived from T cells, B-cell-depleted T cells, or PBMCs. The samples were drawn from two sources: the first 160 participants of the ongoing ImmuneRACE study, and 1,200 or so subjects contributed by 6 global collaborators. The dataset comprised deeply sampled blood TCRbeta repertoires from subjects exposed to, actively infected with, or recovered from COVID-19. Nearly every sample came with metadata listing a de-identified subject ID, COVID-19 status, age in years and sex. Where available, HLA class I and class II types were obtained from metadata supplied by the sample provider rather than from assay-based typing. The paper as a whole reports these results and caveats: How much clinical and demographic metadata was included differed by source and by participant, and the metadata was provided uncurated.

This clone appeared a single time. Its target antigen remains unknown. The record has no base qualities; no much larger clone is one base away. TCRbeta CDR3 regions were amplified from genomic DNA by means of the immunoSEQ Assay, a bias-controlled multiplex PCR. The authors' pipeline ran thus. The number of nucleated cells in each sample was estimated from the amplification of reference gene primers within the assay. Sequence reads were collapsed and filtered to measure the absolute abundance of every unique TCRbeta CDR3 rearrangement. For each sample, productive Simpson clonality was calculated as the square root of Simpson's diversity index across productive rearrangements. TCRdb limited this immuneACCESS table to in-frame rearrangements with V and J called. A share of clones is missing; checked studies link under half to unresolved V genes, and the rest is unexplained. The V and J calls and clone size come from that table; D and trimming were worked out from the DNA. Counted in this sample were 150,000 to 200,000 clones; 80% to 90% of them appeared once. The top ten constitute about 1.9% of the sample.

Another Seattle source contributed samples from volunteer blood donors who had recovered from COVID-19. Whole blood was collected in K2EDTA tubes by collaborating institutions according to the institutions' own protocols. Collaborator samples were shipped for TCRbeta analysis as frozen whole blood, isolated PBMCs, or DNA extracted from either sample type. The CDR3 runs 19 amino acids, cysteine and phenylalanine included. Just the 57-base CDR3 DNA is kept, in frame starting at base 1. Sequences SGHTA (CDR1) and FQGTGA (CDR2) are obtained from the germline V gene. V drops 2 bases and J drops 2 bases, leaving 23 bases in between.

What was sequenced was peripheral blood. The origin of this receptor is a man younger than 30 who had recovered from COVID-19. Recombination joined TRBV7-3 with TRBJ2-3, and the D gene may be TRBD2, 5 bases matching. The CDR3 region: CASSLSNRLAGLHTDTQYF. The DNA sequence follows: TGTGCCAGCAGCTTATCCAACCGGCTAGCTGGGTTGCACACAGATACGCAGTATTTT.